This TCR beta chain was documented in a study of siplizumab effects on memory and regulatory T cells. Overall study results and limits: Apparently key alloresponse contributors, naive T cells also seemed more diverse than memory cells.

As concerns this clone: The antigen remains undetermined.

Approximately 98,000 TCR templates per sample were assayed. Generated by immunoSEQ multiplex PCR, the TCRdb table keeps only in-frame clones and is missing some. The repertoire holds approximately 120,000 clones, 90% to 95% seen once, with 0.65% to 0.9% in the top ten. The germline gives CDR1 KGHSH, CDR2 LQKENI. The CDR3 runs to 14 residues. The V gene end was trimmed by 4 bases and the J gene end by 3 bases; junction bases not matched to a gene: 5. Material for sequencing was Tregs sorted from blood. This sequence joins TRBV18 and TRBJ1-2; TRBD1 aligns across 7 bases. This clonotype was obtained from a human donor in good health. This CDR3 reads CASSLNDRDYGYTF. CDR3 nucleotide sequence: TGTGCCAGCTCACTTAACGACAGGGACTATGGCTACACCTTC.